This T cell receptor beta chain was identified in a study of blood T cell repertoires in COVID-19. The V gene lost 5 bases and the J gene lost 7 bases, with 11 bases spanning the gap. The CDR3 consists of 11 residues. Germline lookup yields CDR1 DFQATT and CDR2 SNEGSKA (reference sequence). Sequenced by immunoSEQ multiplex PCR; TCRdb stores in-frame clones only, minus some. The repertoire holds 200,000 to 250,000 clones, around 84% seen once, with 7.1% in the top ten. The material sequenced was peripheral blood. The TCR was taken from a woman in her 70s with active or convalescent COVID-19. The chain joins TRBV20-1 to TRBJ1-1, with a tentative D call TRBD1 (6 bases). The CDR3 here is CSASPGDEAFF. CDR3 coding DNA: TGCAGTGCTTCCCCAGGGGATGAAGCTTTCTTT.